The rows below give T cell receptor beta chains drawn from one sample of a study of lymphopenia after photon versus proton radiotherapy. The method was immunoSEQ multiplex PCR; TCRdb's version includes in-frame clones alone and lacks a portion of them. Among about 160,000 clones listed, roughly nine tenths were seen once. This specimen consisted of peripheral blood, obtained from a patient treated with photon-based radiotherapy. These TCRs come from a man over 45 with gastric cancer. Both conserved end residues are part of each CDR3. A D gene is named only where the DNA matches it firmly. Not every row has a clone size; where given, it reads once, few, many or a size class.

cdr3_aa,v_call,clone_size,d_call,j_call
CAWSGGQAETQYF,TRBV30,-,TRBD1,TRBJ2-5
CAISPDRGARYEQYF,TRBV10-3,-,TRBD1,TRBJ2-7
CASSRDGGRDNEQYF,TRBV5-1,-,-,TRBJ2-7
CASSRGEGRPYF,TRBV7-9,-,-,TRBJ2-7
CASSLVGSYNSPLHF,TRBV5-4,-,-,TRBJ1-6
CASSFVGSIGQGAGNTIYF,TRBV7-2,-,TRBD1,TRBJ1-3
CAISEWDGPIYEQYF,TRBV10-3,-,-,TRBJ2-7
CASSLEVSVISYNEQFF,TRBV7-6,-,-,TRBJ2-1
CASSRGGSMNTEAFF,TRBV5-1,-,-,TRBJ1-1
CASSYGQVNEQFF,TRBV5-1,-,-,TRBJ2-1
CASISGTSDNNEQFF,TRBV6-6,-,TRBD2,TRBJ2-1
CASSLNRFNYGYTF,TRBV23-1,-,-,TRBJ1-2
CASNPNRQGTEAFF,TRBV2,-,TRBD1,TRBJ1-1
CASGEPYQPQHF,TRBV6-1,-,-,TRBJ1-5
CASSLAAGTGANVLTF,TRBV5-5,-,-,TRBJ2-6
CASSQEFSGTSYEQYF,TRBV4-1,-,-,TRBJ2-7
CASSRGEQKNNEQFF,TRBV18,-,-,TRBJ2-1
CASSLGLAGPTDTQYF,TRBV7-8,-,TRBD2,TRBJ2-3
CASSFLGQGGDTIYF,TRBV7-2,-,TRBD1,TRBJ1-3
CASNNWGTSGNTIYF,TRBV5-6,-,-,TRBJ1-3
CATSWTAQETQYF,TRBV7-2,-,-,TRBJ2-5
CAGQQGANYGYTF,TRBV6-6,-,-,TRBJ1-2
CAIRPGGKVPSNTEAFF,TRBV10-3,-,TRBD1,TRBJ1-1
CASSLSADPSYGYTF,TRBV27,few,-,TRBJ1-2
CSVEAGRVGNTIYF,TRBV29-1,-,-,TRBJ1-3
CASSTSSGLSLNEQFF,TRBV9,once,TRBD2,TRBJ2-1
CASSLSQRSNTGELFF,TRBV27,-,-,TRBJ2-2
CASSQGIGRGSNQPQHF,TRBV4-1,once,-,TRBJ1-5
CAISEGQGAPDIQYF,TRBV10-3,-,TRBD1,TRBJ2-4
CASKASGDSNTGELFF,TRBV7-2,-,TRBD2,TRBJ2-2
CASSLAGLAGRGIWEQYF,TRBV7-2,-,TRBD2,TRBJ2-7
CASSIVRTSGRPPGELFF,TRBV19,-,TRBD2,TRBJ2-2
CASSLESHEQYF,TRBV5-6,-,-,TRBJ2-7
CSVCPRGTDTQYF,TRBV29-1,-,-,TRBJ2-3
CASSYRTGLTDTQYF,TRBV11-2,few,TRBD1,TRBJ2-3
CASSPLQGSTEAFF,TRBV4-1,-,TRBD1,TRBJ1-1
CACLRGDYGYTF,TRBV30,-,-,TRBJ1-2
CASSSQREGGELFF,TRBV27,-,TRBD2,TRBJ2-2
CASSPVPSAYTGELFF,TRBV18,-,-,TRBJ2-2
CASSQLANSYEQYF,TRBV4-1,-,-,TRBJ2-7
CATSRDRTGGHNEQFF,TRBV15,-,TRBD1,TRBJ2-1
CASSLGDEPYEQYF,TRBV5-1,once,-,TRBJ2-7
CASSSLGGAYNEQFF,TRBV11-2,-,-,TRBJ2-1
CASGTLEPDTQYF,TRBV14,-,-,TRBJ2-3
CASSPGTGYELGTDTQYF,TRBV11-2,-,TRBD1,TRBJ2-3
CSVTIAGVFYEQYF,TRBV29-1,many,TRBD2,TRBJ2-7
CAWEREILNTGELFF,TRBV30,-,-,TRBJ2-2
CASTPDRGSTYGYTF,TRBV19,few,TRBD1,TRBJ1-2